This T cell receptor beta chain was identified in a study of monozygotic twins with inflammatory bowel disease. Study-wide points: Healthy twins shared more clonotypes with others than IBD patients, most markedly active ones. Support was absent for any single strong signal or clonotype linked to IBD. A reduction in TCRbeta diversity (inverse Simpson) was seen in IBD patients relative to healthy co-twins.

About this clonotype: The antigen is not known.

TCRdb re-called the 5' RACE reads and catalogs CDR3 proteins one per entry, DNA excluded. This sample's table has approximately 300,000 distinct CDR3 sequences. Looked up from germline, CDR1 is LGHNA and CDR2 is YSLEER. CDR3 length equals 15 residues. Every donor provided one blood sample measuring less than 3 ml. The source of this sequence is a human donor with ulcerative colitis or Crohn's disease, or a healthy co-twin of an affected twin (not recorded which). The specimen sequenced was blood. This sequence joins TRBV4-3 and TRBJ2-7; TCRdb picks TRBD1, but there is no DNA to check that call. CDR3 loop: CASSQGQGYSYEQYF.